This is a list of T cell receptor beta chains from one sample in a study of PD-1 and CTLA-4 blockade in melanoma. Only in-frame clones appear in the TCRdb table, and some are missing; sequencing was by immunoSEQ multiplex PCR. Of roughly 21,000 clones listed, approximately 88% are singletons. The sample in question was CD8+ T cells from peripheral blood, obtained before anti-PD-1 treatment. These receptors were collected from a human donor with melanoma. Both conserved end residues are part of each CDR3. The order of the fields is D gene, clone size, V gene, J gene, CDR3 DNA, CDR3 protein. D genes are given only for firm matches. Size is omitted from some rows. Given values are once, few, many or a class for expanded clones.

NA	NA	TRBV19	TRBJ1-5	TGTGCCAGTAGTATAAAAAGGCTATTCGAGCCCCAGCATTTT	CASSIKRLFEPQHF
TRBD2	NA	TRBV10-3	TRBJ2-2	TGTGCCATCAGTGATTCCGACGGGACTAGGGGGACCGGGGAGCTGTTTTTT	CAISDSDGTRGTGELFF
NA	NA	TRBV29-1	TRBJ1-2	TGCAGCGTTGAAGATGGGTCGGTTGCGTATGGCTACACCTTC	CSVEDGSVAYGYTF
NA	NA	TRBV12-3/TRBV12-4	TRBJ1-1	TGTGCCAGCAGTTGGCCGGGCGGGACTGAAGCTTTCTTT	CASSWPGGTEAFF
NA	NA	TRBV2	TRBJ2-1	TGTGCCAGCAGTGTTGGACAGATCTACAATGAGCAGTTCTTC	CASSVGQIYNEQFF
NA	NA	TRBV2	TRBJ2-3	TGTGCCAGCAGCCCTCTCACGGCTTCTAGCACAGATACGCAGTATTTT	CASSPLTASSTDTQYF
NA	few	TRBV2	TRBJ1-5	TGTGCCAGCCGCCCTACCCCTTATCAGCCCCAGCATTTT	CASRPTPYQPQHF
NA	NA	TRBV7-2	TRBJ1-1	TGTGCCAGCAGCTTAGATCCCTTAGGACGAGAAGCTTTCTTT	CASSLDPLGREAFF
NA	NA	TRBV7-8	TRBJ1-1	TGTGCCAGCAGCTTAGAAGTAGGGAGCGGAAACACTGAAGCTTTCTTT	CASSLEVGSGNTEAFF
NA	NA	TRBV21-1	TRBJ1-1	TGTGCCAGCACCTTCGGTCCATCCCCTAAGGAGGACACTGAAGCTTTCTTT	CASTFGPSPKEDTEAFF
TRBD2	NA	TRBV29-1	TRBJ2-1	TGCAGCGTTCAAGCGGGGGTCCCCGCATACAATGAGCAGTTCTTC	CSVQAGVPAYNEQFF
TRBD2	once	TRBV4-1	TRBJ2-1	TGCGCCAGCAGCCAAGATTCAGCGGGGGATGAGCAGTTCTTC	CASSQDSAGDEQFF
NA	NA	TRBV27	TRBJ2-3	TGTGCCAGCAGTTTAGCGGGGGCGGCAGATACGCAGTATTTT	CASSLAGAADTQYF
NA	NA	TRBV30	TRBJ2-1	TGTGCCTGGAAGGGGGGGGGCTCCTACAATGAGCAGTTCTTC	CAWKGGGSYNEQFF
TRBD2	NA	TRBV27	TRBJ2-1	TGTGCCAGCAGTCAAAGCGGGGGGTACAATGAGCAGTTCTTC	CASSQSGGYNEQFF
NA	NA	TRBV9	TRBJ2-7	TGTGCCAGCAGCGTAGGTGGCGAGCAGTACTTC	CASSVGGEQYF
TRBD1	NA	TRBV12-3/TRBV12-4	TRBJ1-1	TGTGCCAGCAGTTTGGGTCTGACAGGGGTCTTT	CASSLGLTGVF
NA	NA	TRBV27	TRBJ2-4	TGTGCCAGCAGTCCTGGTCGGGGGAACATTCAGTACTTC	CASSPGRGNIQYF
TRBD2	NA	TRBV7-6	TRBJ2-7	TGTGCCAGCAGCCCCGAGGGAGGCGGGGGGCCCTACGAGCAGTACTTC	CASSPEGGGGPYEQYF
NA	NA	TRBV28	TRBJ1-1	TGTGCCAGCAGCCCGACGGGGAGAACTGAAGCTTTCTTT	CASSPTGRTEAFF
NA	NA	TRBV7-9	TRBJ1-2	TGTGCCAGCAGACTAGGAATGGGACCAAACTATGGCTACACCTTC	CASRLGMGPNYGYTF
NA	NA	TRBV29-1	TRBJ2-1	TGCAGCGTAGCCCCCGGTGGGGGCTATGAGCAGTTCTTC	CSVAPGGGYEQFF
NA	once	TRBV6-6	TRBJ2-7	TGTGCCTCCCTAGGGGGTGGGAGCTCCTACGAGCAGTACTTC	CASLGGGSSYEQYF
NA	NA	TRBV9	TRBJ1-3	TGTGCCAGCAGTTACCCAGAAGGACTTGAAGAAAACACCATATATTTT	CASSYPEGLEENTIYF
TRBD2	NA	TRBV6-2/TRBV6-3	TRBJ2-4	TGTGCCAGCAGTTCCCGCCTGGCTAGCGGGGCTCTAGCCAAAAACATTCAGTACTTC	CASSSRLASGALAKNIQYF
NA	once	TRBV6-1	TRBJ1-1	TGTGCCAGCAGTCTCGGGGGGTGGGCTTTCTTT	CASSLGGWAFF
NA	NA	TRBV7-8	TRBJ1-4	TGTGCCAGCAGCCCACAATCAGCTAATGAAAAACTGTTTTTT	CASSPQSANEKLFF
NA	NA	TRBV5-8	TRBJ1-6	TGTGCCAGCAGCTTGGACGAATTTAATTCACCCCTCCACTTT	CASSLDEFNSPLHF
NA	NA	TRBV9	TRBJ1-5	TGTGCCAGCAGTTTCGACGGGGGTAGCAATCAGCCCCAGCATTTT	CASSFDGGSNQPQHF
TRBD1	once	TRBV5-1	TRBJ1-1	TGCGCCAGCAGCTTGGACCGGGACAGGGCGTGGAACACTGAAGCTTTCTTT	CASSLDRDRAWNTEAFF
NA	NA	TRBV15	TRBJ1-1	TGTGCCACCAGCAGAGATGGGGAGAGCACTGAAGCTTTCTTT	CATSRDGESTEAFF
NA	NA	TRBV11-2	TRBJ2-5	TGTGCCAGCAGCTTTTGGGACAACCAAGAGACCCAGTACTTC	CASSFWDNQETQYF
NA	NA	TRBV6-4	TRBJ2-3	TGTGCCAGCAGTCAAGACCATGGACCCACAGATACGCAGTATTTT	CASSQDHGPTDTQYF
NA	NA	TRBV9	TRBJ1-1	TGTGCCAGCAGCCCTACAGGGAACACTGAAGCTTTCTTT	CASSPTGNTEAFF
NA	once	TRBV2	TRBJ2-2	TGTGCCAGCAGTGAAATCCCTGGGGAGCTGTTTTTT	CASSEIPGELFF
TRBD2	NA	TRBV3-1/TRBV3-2	TRBJ2-3	TGTGCCAGCAGCCAAGCCAGCGGGGGCTACGCAGATACGCAGTATTTT	CASSQASGGYADTQYF
NA	few	TRBV6-1	TRBJ1-3	TGTGCCAGCAGTGAAGAGAGCTCTGGAAACACCATATATTTT	CASSEESSGNTIYF
NA	NA	TRBV7-9	TRBJ2-7	TGTGCCAGCAGCTTTTTGATAGCGGACGAGCAGTACTTC	CASSFLIADEQYF
NA	NA	TRBV11-2	TRBJ1-1	TGTGCCAGCAGCTTAGTCACAGGGAGGGGGAACACTGAAGCTTTCTTT	CASSLVTGRGNTEAFF
TRBD2	NA	TRBV7-9	TRBJ2-1	TGTGCCAGCAGCCCTAGCGGCAATGAGCAGTTCTTC	CASSPSGNEQFF
TRBD1	NA	TRBV27	TRBJ2-7	TGTGCCAGCAGTTTGACCGGGACAGTCTCCTACGAGCAGTACTTC	CASSLTGTVSYEQYF
NA	NA	TRBV4-1	TRBJ2-3	TGCGCCAGCAGCCAAGGGGCAGGGGTAGATACGCAGTATTTT	CASSQGAGVDTQYF
TRBD1	once	TRBV3-1/TRBV3-2	TRBJ1-5	TGTGCCAGCAGCCGGGACAGGGTATTTAGTCAGCCCCAGCATTTT	CASSRDRVFSQPQHF
NA	once	TRBV2	TRBJ1-1	TGTGCCAGCGACGGAGGTGATAGGACTGAAGCTTTCTTT	CASDGGDRTEAFF
NA	NA	TRBV7-9	TRBJ2-3	TGTGCCAGCAGCCCCACCCGGGGGGCGCTTATAGATACGCAGTATTTT	CASSPTRGALIDTQYF
NA	few	TRBV30	TRBJ1-1	TGTGCCTGGAGTGCGACGGTGAACACTGAAGCTTTCTTT	CAWSATVNTEAFF
NA	NA	TRBV7-8	TRBJ2-7	TGTGCCAGCAGCGCTGGGGCTGGTAGGCGGAACGAGCAGTACTTC	CASSAGAGRRNEQYF
NA	few	TRBV2	TRBJ2-2	TGTGCCAGCAGTGAATTCGGCAACACCGGGGAGCTGTTTTTT	CASSEFGNTGELFF
NA	NA	TRBV6-5	TRBJ1-1	TGTGCCAGCAGTTACCTCTCAGGGGTAGGCACTGAAGCTTTCTTT	CASSYLSGVGTEAFF
TRBD1	NA	TRBV5-4	TRBJ2-7	TGTGCCAGCAGCTTGGGACAGGGGGCCTACGAGCAGTACTTC	CASSLGQGAYEQYF
TRBD1	once	TRBV5-1	TRBJ1-2	TGCGCCAGCAGCTTGCCGGACAGGGGAGGGGCTAACTATGGCTACACCTTC	CASSLPDRGGANYGYTF
NA	NA	TRBV13	TRBJ2-2	TGTGCCAGCAGCTCTACATCCACCGGGGAGCTGTTTTTT	CASSSTSTGELFF
NA	NA	TRBV28	TRBJ2-7	TGTGCCAGCAGTTTAATTAGGACCGGCGGGGAGCAGTACTTC	CASSLIRTGGEQYF
NA	few	TRBV12-3/TRBV12-4	TRBJ2-2	TGTGCCAGCAGTTTTTCCGGGGAGCTGTTTTTT	CASSFSGELFF
TRBD1	NA	TRBV14	TRBJ2-2	TGTGCCAGCAGCCACCGGGACAGGACGAACACCGGGGAGCTGTTTTTT	CASSHRDRTNTGELFF
TRBD1	NA	TRBV5-1	TRBJ2-5	TGCGCCAGCAGCTTATCCGGGACAGGGATCTTGGAGACCCAGTACTTC	CASSLSGTGILETQYF
TRBD1	NA	TRBV2	TRBJ1-2	TGTGCCAGCAGTGAGGACAGGGCTATCTATGGCTACACCTTC	CASSEDRAIYGYTF